The 6 T cell receptor beta chains below come from one sample, sequenced in a study of blood T cell repertoires in COVID-19. TCRdb keeps only in-frame clones here, not all; method: immunoSEQ multiplex PCR. The sample has around 180,000 clones, around 87% seen once. Specimen: peripheral blood. Every receptor here comes from a man in his forties with active or convalescent COVID-19.

This chain connects TRBV5-6 to TRBJ1-1; unclear D gene. There are 14 residues in the CDR3. CDR1 and CDR2 from the germline V gene are SGHDT and YYEEEE. Trimming removed 0 bases from V and 2 bases from J, with 8 bases in between. The CDR3 DNA is TGTGCCAGCAGCTTGGGGTGGGCCAACACTGAAGCTTTCTTT. Its protein is CASSLGWANTEAFF.

J is TRBJ2-7 and V is TRBV11-3, with a tentative D call TRBD2 (6 bases). The germline gives CDR1 SGHNT, CDR2 YENEEA. The CDR3 contains 12 residues. The germline V and J ends were trimmed by 8 bases and 5 bases, with 13 bases remaining between them. The CDR3 protein is CASGASADEQYF. As DNA, the CDR3 is TGTGCCAGCGGGGCTAGCGCCGACGAGCAGTACTTC. The full variable domain, rest sourced from reference TRBV11-3 and TRBJ2-7, is EAGVVQSPRYKIIEKKQPVAFWCNPISGHNTLYWYLQNLGQGPELLIRYENEEAVDDSQLPKDRFSAERLKGVDSTLKIQPAELGDSAVYLCASGASADEQYFGPGTRLTVT.

The chain employs TRBV25-1 and TRBJ1-2, with TRBD1 matching 8 bases. In germline, CDR1 is MGHDK, CDR2 SYGVNS. This CDR3 region has 16 residues. V lost 11 bases and J lost 4; bases outside the gene matches: 18. The CDR3 bases are TGTGCCCAAATTCAGGGACAGGCCCCTAATTGCTATGGCTACACCTTC. Protein sequence: CAQIQGQAPNCYGYTF.

The rearrangement uses TRBV5-5 and TRBJ1-5; D is undetermined. Germline assignment: CDR1 SGHKS and CDR2 YYEKEE (reference sequence). The CDR3 covers 14 residues. Trimming shortened V by 0 bases and J by 6 bases, and 10 bases separated the two germline ends. CDR3 DNA sequence: TGTGCCAGCAGCTTGGGGTCAGGAATTCAGCCCCAGCATTTT. It yields the protein CASSLGSGIQPQHF.

There are a few counts of this clone. The chain joins TRBV4-3 to TRBJ2-1; TRBD1 agrees at 8 bases. Looked up from germline, CDR1 is LGHNA and CDR2 is YSLEER. The CDR3 spans 16 residues. The trim removed 0 bases at V and 12 bases at J, leaving 13 bases unmatched. The CDR3 reads CASSQDFSGQGVRQFF. In DNA, the CDR3 is TGCGCCAGCAGCCAAGATTTTAGCGGACAGGGAGTCCGGCAGTTCTTC.

This clone was seen just once. The CDR3 nucleotides read TGTGCCAGCAGCTTGCGGGAAATCGGAAACACCATATATTTT. This codes for CASSLREIGNTIYF. This sequence joins TRBV13 and TRBJ1-3; D not resolved. This CDR3 region has 14 residues. Germline V gene lookup returns CDR1 PRHDT and CDR2 FYEKMQ (reference sequence). V was pared by 3 bases and J by 4 bases, with 10 bases between.